This T cell receptor (beta chain) was recorded in a study of blood T cell repertoires in COVID-19. Assay: immunoSEQ multiplex PCR; the TCRdb copy retains only in-frame clones and omits some. The sample gives 200,000 to 250,000 clones, 80% to 85% of which show up once; 8% to 10% is in the top ten. The CDR3 loop spans 13 amino acids. Germline V gene lookup returns CDR1 KGHSH and CDR2 LQKENI. A note on this clone: The junction differs from germline at one of its ends, possibly a read error.

The V and J genes are TRBV18 and TRBJ1-2, with no clear D. The sequence derives from a woman older than 75 with COVID-19, enrolled during active disease. The source material was peripheral blood. CDR3 residues: CASSPPYPPSSFF. CDR3 nucleotides: TGTGCCAGCTCACCACCGTATCCTCCCTCGTCCTTCTTC. The complete variable domain, with remaining parts taken from reference TRBV18 and TRBJ1-2, reads NAGVMQNPRHLVRRRGQEARLRCSPMKGHSHVYWYRQLPEEGLKFMVYLQKENIIDESGMPKERFSAEFPKEGPSILRIQQVVRGDSAAYFCASSPPYPPSSFFGSGTRLTVV.